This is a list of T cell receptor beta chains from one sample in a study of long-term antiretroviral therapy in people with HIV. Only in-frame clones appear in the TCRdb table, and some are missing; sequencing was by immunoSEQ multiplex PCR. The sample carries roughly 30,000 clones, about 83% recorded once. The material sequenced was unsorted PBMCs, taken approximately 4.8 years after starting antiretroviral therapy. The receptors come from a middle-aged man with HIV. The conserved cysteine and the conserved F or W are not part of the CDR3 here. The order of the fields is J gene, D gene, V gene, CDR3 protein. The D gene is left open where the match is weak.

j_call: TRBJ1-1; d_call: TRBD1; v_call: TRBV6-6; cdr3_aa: ASSRQQGMNTEAF
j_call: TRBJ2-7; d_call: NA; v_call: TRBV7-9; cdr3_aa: ASSSGTISYEQY
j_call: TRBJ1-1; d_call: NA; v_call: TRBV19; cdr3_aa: ASLPGFDTEAF
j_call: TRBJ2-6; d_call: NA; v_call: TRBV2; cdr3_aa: ASSNGKAGANVLT
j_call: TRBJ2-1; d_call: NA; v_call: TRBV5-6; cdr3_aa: ASSLGLANNEQF
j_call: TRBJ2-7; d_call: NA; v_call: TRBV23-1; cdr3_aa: ASSLRRHYEQY
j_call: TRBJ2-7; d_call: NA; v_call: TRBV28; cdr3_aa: ASRPGTLGEQY
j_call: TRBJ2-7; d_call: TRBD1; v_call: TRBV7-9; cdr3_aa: ASSWPGQGAFFSYEQY
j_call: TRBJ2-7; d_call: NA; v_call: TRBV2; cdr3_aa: ASRDPWQGGYEQY
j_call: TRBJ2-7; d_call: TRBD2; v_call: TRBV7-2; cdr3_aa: ASRPTGEGYEQY
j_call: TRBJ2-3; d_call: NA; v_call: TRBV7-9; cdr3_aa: ASSLGGLTRTQY
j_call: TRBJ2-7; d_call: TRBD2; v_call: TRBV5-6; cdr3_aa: ASSTTSGSRHEQY
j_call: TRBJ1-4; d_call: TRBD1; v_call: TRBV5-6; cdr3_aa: ASTTGAGGDEKLF
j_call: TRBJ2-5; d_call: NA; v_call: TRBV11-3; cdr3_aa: ASSFDSQETQY
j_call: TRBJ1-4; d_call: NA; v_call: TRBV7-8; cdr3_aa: ASSLGGRSEKLF
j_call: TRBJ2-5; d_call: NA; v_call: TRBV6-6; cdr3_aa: ASSESGLQETQY
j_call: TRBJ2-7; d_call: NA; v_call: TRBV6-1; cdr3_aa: ASSVAGAYEQY
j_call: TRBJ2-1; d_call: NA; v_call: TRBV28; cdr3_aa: ASSLGRDNEQF
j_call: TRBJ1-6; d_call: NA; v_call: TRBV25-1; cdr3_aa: ASSQVSNSPLH